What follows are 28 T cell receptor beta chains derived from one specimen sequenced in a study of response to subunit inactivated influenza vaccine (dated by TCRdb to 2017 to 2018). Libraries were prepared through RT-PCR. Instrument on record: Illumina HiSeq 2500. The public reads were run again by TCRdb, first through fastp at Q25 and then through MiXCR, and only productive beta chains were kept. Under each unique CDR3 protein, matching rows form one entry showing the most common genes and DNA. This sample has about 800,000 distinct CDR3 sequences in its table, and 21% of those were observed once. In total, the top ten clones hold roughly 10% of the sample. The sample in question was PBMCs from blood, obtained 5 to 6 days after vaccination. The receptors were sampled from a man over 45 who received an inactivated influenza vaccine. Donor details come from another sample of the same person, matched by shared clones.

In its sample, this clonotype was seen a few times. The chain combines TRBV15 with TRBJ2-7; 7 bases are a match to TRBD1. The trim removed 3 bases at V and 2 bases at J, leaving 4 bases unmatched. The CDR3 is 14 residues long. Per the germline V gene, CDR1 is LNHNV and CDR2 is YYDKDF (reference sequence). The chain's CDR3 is CATSSGTVTYEQYF. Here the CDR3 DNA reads TGTGCCACCAGCAGCGGGACAGTCACCTACGAGCAGTACTTC.

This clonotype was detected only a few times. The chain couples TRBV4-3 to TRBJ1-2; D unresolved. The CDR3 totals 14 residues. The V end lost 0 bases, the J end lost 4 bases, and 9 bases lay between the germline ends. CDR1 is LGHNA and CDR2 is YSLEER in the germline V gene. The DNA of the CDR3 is TGCGCCAGCAGCCAAGATGACCCCAGCTATGGCTACACCTTC. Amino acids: CASSQDDPSYGYTF.

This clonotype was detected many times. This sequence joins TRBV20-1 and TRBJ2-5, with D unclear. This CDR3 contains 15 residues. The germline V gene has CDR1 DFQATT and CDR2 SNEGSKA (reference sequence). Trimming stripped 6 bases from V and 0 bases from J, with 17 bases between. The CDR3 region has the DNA TGCAGTGCCCTACCTCCCGTGGCGCACCAAGAGACCCAGTACTTC. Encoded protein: CSALPPVAHQETQYF.

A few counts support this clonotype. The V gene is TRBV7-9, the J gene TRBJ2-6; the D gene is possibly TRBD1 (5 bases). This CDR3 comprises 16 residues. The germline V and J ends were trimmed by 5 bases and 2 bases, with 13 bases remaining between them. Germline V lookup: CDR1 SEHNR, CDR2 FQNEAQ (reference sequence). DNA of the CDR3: TGTGCCAGCAGCCCAGGGTCAGGAACTGGGGCCAACGTCCTGACTTTC. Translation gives CASSPGSGTGANVLTF.

CDR3 sequence: CSASSSQRGGETQYF. CDR3 nucleotides: TGCAGTGCTAGTTCTAGCCAGAGGGGTGGTGAGACCCAGTACTTC. The chain employs TRBV20-1 and TRBJ2-5, with D perhaps assigned TRBD1 or TRBD2 (5 bases each). V was trimmed by 3 bases and J by 5 bases, leaving 19 bases between them. The CDR3 totals 15 residues. Germline CDR1 reads DFQATT; CDR2 reads SNEGSKA (reference sequence).

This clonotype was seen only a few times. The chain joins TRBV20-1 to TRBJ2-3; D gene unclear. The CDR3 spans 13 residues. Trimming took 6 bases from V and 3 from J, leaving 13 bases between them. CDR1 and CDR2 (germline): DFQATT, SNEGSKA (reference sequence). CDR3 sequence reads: CSARPFGTDTQYF. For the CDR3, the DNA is TGCAGTGCACGTCCTTTCGGGACAGATACGCAGTATTTT.

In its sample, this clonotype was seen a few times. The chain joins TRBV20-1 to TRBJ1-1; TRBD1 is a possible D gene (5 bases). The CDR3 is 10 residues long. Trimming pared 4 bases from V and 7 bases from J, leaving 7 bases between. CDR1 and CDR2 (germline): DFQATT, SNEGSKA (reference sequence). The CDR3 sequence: CSATQGEAFF. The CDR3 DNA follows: TGCAGTGCTACTCAGGGTGAAGCTTTCTTT.

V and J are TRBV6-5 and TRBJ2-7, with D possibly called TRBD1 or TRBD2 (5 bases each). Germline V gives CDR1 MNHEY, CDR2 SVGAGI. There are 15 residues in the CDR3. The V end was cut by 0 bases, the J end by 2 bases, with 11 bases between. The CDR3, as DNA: TGTGCCAGCAGTTACTCCCGGGACCCGGCCTACGAGCAGTACTTC. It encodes CASSYSRDPAYEQYF.

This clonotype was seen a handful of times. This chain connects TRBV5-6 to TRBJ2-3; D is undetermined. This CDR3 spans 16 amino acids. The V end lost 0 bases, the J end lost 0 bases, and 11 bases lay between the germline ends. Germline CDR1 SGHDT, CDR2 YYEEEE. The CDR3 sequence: CASSLDGALSTDTQYF. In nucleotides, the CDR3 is TGTGCCAGCAGCTTGGACGGCGCGCTAAGCACAGATACGCAGTATTTT.

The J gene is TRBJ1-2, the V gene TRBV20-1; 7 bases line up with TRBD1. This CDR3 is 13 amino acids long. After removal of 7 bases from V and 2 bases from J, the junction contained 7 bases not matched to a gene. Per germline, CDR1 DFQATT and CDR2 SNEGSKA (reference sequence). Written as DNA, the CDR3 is TGCAGTGTCATGGACAGGCCAAACTATGGCTACACCTTC. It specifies CSVMDRPNYGYTF.

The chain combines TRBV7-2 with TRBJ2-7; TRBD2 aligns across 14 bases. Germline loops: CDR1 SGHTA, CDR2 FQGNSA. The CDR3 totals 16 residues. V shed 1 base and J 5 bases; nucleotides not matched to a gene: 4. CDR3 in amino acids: CASSLVRLAGGDEQYF. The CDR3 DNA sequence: TGTGCCAGCAGCTTAGTACGACTAGCGGGAGGGGACGAGCAGTACTTC.

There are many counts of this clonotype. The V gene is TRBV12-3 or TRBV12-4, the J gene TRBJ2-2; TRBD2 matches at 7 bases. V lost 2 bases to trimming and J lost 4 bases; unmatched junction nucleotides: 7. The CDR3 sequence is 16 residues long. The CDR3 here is CASSLMSGAVTGELFF. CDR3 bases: TGTGCCAGCAGTTTAATGAGCGGGGCGGTCACCGGGGAGCTGTTTTTT.

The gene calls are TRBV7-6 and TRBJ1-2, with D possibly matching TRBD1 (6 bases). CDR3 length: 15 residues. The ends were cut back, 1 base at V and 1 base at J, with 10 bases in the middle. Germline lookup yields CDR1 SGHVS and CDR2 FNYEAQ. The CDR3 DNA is TGTGCCAGCAGCTTAGGGGCAGGGGTTAACTATGGCTACACCTTC. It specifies CASSLGAGVNYGYTF.

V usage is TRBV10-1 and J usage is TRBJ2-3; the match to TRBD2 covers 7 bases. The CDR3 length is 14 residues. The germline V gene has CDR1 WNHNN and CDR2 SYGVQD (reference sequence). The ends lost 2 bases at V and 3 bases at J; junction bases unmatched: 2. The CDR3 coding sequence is TGCGCCAGCAGTGAGGCGGGACTAACAGATACGCAGTATTTT. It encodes CASSEAGLTDTQYF.

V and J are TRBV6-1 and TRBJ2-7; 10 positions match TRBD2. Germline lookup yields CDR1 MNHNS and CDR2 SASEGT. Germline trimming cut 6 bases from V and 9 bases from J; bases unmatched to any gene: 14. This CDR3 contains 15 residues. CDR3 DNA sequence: TGTGCCAGCAGACCCCCTAGCGGGGGAGACCGAGGGCAGTACTTC. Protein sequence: CASRPPSGGDRGQYF.

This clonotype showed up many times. CDR3 nucleotides: TGTGCCAGCAGTTTAAGGGGTATGGCTAGCGGGGGGACAAGCACAGATACGCAGTATTTT. As protein: CASSLRGMASGGTSTDTQYF. This chain uses TRBV12-3 or TRBV12-4 with TRBJ2-3, with TRBD2 matching over 11 bases. The CDR3 runs to 20 residues. J lost 0 bases, V lost 2 bases, and 13 bases had no gene match.

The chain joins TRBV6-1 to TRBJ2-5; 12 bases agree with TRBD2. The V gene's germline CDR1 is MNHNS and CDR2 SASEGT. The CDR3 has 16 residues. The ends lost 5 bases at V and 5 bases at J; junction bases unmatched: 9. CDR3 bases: TGTGCCAGCAGTCCCTATCTAGCGGGGGGGCCCGAGACCCAGTACTTC. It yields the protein CASSPYLAGGPETQYF.

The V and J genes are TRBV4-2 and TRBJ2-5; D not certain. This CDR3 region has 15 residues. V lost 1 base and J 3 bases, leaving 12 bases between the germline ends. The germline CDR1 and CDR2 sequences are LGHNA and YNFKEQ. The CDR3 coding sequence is TGTGCCAGCAGCCAAGTCGGCCATTCAGAAGAGACCCAGTACTTC. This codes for CASSQVGHSEETQYF.

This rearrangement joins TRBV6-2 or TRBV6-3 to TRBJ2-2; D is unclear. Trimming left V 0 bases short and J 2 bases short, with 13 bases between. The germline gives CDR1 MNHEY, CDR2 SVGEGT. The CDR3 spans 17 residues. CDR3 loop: CASSYSFSAANTGELFF. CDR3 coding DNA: TGTGCCAGCAGTTACTCCTTTTCGGCAGCCAACACCGGGGAGCTGTTTTTT.

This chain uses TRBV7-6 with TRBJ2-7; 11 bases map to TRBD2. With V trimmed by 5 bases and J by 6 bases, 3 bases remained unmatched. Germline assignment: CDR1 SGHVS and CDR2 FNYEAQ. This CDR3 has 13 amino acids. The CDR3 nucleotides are TGTGCCAGCAGCGCGGGACTAGCGGCCGAGCAGTACTTC. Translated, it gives CASSAGLAAEQYF.

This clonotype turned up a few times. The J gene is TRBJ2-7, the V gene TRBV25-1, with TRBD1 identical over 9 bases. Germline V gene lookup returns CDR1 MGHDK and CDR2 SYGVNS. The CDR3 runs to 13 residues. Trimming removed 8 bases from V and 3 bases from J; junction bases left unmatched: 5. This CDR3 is CASETGGRYEQYF. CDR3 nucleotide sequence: TGTGCCAGCGAAACAGGGGGCCGCTACGAGCAGTACTTC.

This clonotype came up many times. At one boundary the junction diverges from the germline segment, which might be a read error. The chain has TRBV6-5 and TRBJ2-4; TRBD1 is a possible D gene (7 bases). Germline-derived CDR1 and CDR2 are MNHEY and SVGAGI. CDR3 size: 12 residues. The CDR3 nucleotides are TGTGCCAGCAGTTCACCGCAGGGGGGATACGTCTTC. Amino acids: CASSSPQGGYVF.

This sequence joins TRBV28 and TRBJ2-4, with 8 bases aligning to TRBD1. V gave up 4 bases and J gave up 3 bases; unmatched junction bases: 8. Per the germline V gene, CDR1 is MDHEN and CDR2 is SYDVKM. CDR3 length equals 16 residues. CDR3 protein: CASSWTGLTGKNIQYF. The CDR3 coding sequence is TGTGCCAGCAGTTGGACAGGGTTAACGGGCAAAAACATTCAGTACTTC.

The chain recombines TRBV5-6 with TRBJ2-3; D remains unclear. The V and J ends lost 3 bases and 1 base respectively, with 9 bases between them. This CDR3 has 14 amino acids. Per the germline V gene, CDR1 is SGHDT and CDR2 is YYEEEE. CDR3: CASSSVRRTDTQYF. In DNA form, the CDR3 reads TGTGCCAGCAGCTCCGTACGGCGCACAGATACGCAGTATTTT.

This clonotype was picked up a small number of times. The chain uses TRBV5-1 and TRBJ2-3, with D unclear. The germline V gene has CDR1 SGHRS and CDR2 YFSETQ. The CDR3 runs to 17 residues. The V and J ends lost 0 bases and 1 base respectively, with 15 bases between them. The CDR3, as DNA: TGCGCCAGCAGCTTGGGAGTGGATTCGACGGGCACAGATACGCAGTATTTT. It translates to CASSLGVDSTGTDTQYF.

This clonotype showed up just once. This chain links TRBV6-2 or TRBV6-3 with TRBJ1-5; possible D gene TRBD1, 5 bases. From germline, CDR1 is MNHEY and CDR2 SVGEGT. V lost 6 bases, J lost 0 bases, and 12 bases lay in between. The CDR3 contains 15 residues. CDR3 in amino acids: CASSDRVNSNQPQHF. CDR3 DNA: TGTGCCAGCAGCGACAGAGTAAATAGCAATCAGCCCCAGCATTTT.

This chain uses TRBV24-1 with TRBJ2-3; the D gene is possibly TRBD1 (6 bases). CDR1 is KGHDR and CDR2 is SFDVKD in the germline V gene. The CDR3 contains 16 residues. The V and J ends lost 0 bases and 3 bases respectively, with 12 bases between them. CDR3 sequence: CATSDLQAGATDTQYF. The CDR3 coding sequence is TGTGCCACCAGTGATTTGCAGGCAGGGGCAACAGATACGCAGTATTTT.

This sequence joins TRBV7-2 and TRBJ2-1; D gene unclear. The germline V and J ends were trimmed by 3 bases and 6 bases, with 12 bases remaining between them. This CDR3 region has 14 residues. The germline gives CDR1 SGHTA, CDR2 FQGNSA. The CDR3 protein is CASSFIRMGNEQFF. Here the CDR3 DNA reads TGTGCCAGCAGCTTCATTCGGATGGGCAATGAGCAGTTCTTC.